This TCR beta chain was captured in a study of shared clonotypes between healthy human individuals (TCRdb year 2020). Regarding the study in general: The cohort included a few men and a couple of women between 18 and 49 years of age. Per donor, three plates each were used for CD4 naive and CD4 memory, two for CD8 naive, and one for CD8 memory. Blood TCR repertoires of about five healthy adults were deeply sequenced to estimate repertoire size and the extent of clonotype sharing between individuals. To increase sequencing depth and limit assay-specific biases, TCR repertoire library preparation and sequencing were carried out by different laboratories using diverse techniques. Between about 0.8 and 9 billion PBMCs per donor were obtained by leukapheresis.

The V and J ends are trimmed by 6 bases and 5 bases, leaving 20 bases between them. CDR1 and CDR2, looked up from the germline V gene, are MGHRA and YSYEKL. The CDR3 contains 15 residues, cysteine and phenylalanine counted. Just the 45-base CDR3 DNA is kept, in frame starting at base 1. Details on this clone: Its antigen has not been determined. No base quality information exists; no much larger clone differs at one position.

The donors were healthy, HIV-negative adults who had no recently reported acute infections or vaccinations. All donors were Caucasian adults living in Nashville, Tennessee, USA. CD4+ T cells were enriched by magnetic negative selection; naive cells were then positively selected on CD45RA, and the negative fraction formed the memory subset. Blood was collected by leukapheresis, and PBMCs were isolated by Ficoll-Histopaque density gradient centrifugation and then cryopreserved in liquid nitrogen vapor phase. Purity and quantity of every magnetically sorted T cell population were checked by analytical flow cytometry. Genomic DNA was isolated from every sorted fraction and measured by UV absorbance on a Nanodrop 2000c. Beyond this particular receptor, the publication reports: Pairwise subsampling led to the expectation that sequencing depth would affect the degree of clonotype sharing among donors. Because the study included a small number of donors, the genetic and exposure-history diversity represented was limited. Compared with non-shared clonotypes, clonotypes shared by all four sorted-subset donors had higher generation probabilities. Naive subsets generally had larger estimated clonotype richness than memory subsets. Sampling was restricted to blood, and TCR repertoires in tissue are likely to differ from TCR repertoires in blood. Even with the large sequencing depth, rarefaction of the sorted-subset datasets indicated that sequencing was incomplete. When several donors were compared, the shared fraction of clonotypes was 5% to 6.5% for naive CD4, less than 4% for naive CD8, 2% to 2.5% for memory CD4, and 0.4% for memory CD8.

Using the deep immunoSEQ assay, TCR CDR3 regions were amplified from genomic DNA by multiplex PCR. Extracted genomic DNA from each cell subset was spread evenly across all wells of several immunoSEQ 96-well plates, with each plate serving as a replicate. Each replicate PCR for sorted subsets received around 210 ng genomic DNA, equal to tens of thousands of T cell genomes. The purified libraries were quantified using a Qubit 3.0 fluorometer, sized with a Bioanalyzer 2100, and then quantified again using the KAPA Library Quantification kit. A separate single-read 150-cycle Illumina NextSeq 550 flow cell was used to sequence each immunoSEQ 96-well plate. The source study handled its data this way. Because the immunoSEQ output included only junctional sequences and no quality scores, the filtering could not be the same as the filtering used for full-length reads. To assign V/J genes and CDR3, sequences were annotated using PyIR, a Python wrapper for IgBLAST v1.9, with IMGT germline references. Reads were removed for weak V/J assignments (E-value above 1e-6), missing CDR3, stop codons, out-of-frame junctions, or ambiguous translated residues. A V3J clonotype was defined by an identical inferred V gene, J gene, and CDR3 amino acid sequence. To compute the percentage overlap between repertoires, the number of shared unique clonotypes was divided by the size of the smaller repertoire. Three approaches were used to assess repertoire richness: RTK rarefaction, the Chao1 estimator, and Recon v2.1 estimates of unobserved clonotypes. Generation probabilities for all TCRbeta clonotypes obtained by the gDNA method from a handful of donors were computed using OLGA. The table was pulled from immuneACCESS by TCRdb, which kept in-frame rearrangements only. Such tables lose some clones; where checked, under half of the loss comes from unresolved V genes, and the rest has no known cause. V, J and clone size were drawn from that table, and D and trimming were deduced from the DNA. The sample table shows about 1 million clones, and more than 60% are seen once. The ten largest clones represent approximately 1.5% of the sample.

The sequence came from a man between 18 and 35 years old in good health. The sequencing input was memory CD4+ T cells sorted from blood. The meaning of the sample's cell subset or site label: CD45RA-negative fraction. The chain employs TRBV4-1 and TRBJ2-7, and TRBD2 may be the D gene, going by 5 matching bases. The CDR3 region: CASRPGMGPTDEQYF. The nucleotides read TGCGCCAGCAGACCCGGGATGGGCCCCACGGACGAGCAGTACTTC.